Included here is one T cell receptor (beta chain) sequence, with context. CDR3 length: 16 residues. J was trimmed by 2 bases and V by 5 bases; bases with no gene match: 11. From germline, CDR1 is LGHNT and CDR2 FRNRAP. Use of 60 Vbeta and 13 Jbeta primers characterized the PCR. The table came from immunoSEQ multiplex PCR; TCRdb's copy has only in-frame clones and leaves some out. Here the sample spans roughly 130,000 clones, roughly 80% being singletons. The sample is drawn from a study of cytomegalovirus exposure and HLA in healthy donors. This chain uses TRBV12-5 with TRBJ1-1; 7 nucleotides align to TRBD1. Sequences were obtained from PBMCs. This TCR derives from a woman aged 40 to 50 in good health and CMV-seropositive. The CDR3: CASGVTGEKGNTEAFF. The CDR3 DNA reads TGTGCTAGTGGTGTCACAGGGGAGAAGGGCAACACTGAAGCTTTCTTT.